The 13 T cell receptor beta chains in this list originate from one sample, sequenced in a study of shared clonotypes between healthy human individuals. CD8 cells regarded as naive lacked CD45RO, were positively chosen for CCR7, and omitted terminally differentiated effector memory CD45RA+ cells. The assay was immunoSEQ multiplex PCR, and TCRdb's table has in-frame clones only and misses some. The sample gives about 2 million clones, about 95% of which show up once; roughly 1% is in the top ten. The sequencing sample was made of naive CD8+ T cells sorted from blood. The receptor set was obtained from a man younger than 35 in good health.

V usage is TRBV11-2 and J usage is TRBJ1-4; D is undetermined. CDR1 SGHAT and CDR2 FQNNGV come from the germline V gene. Trimming removed 1 base at V and 8 bases at J, with 17 bases between. The CDR3 runs to 16 residues. CDR3 sequence reads: CASSLVRRGIEEKLFF. CDR3 nucleotides: TGTGCCAGCAGCTTAGTCCGCCGCGGTATAGAGGAAAAACTGTTTTTT.

J is TRBJ2-7 and V is TRBV4-1; 8 nucleotides match TRBD2. The CDR3 length is 15 residues. V gave up 4 bases and J gave up 3 bases; unmatched junction bases: 8. The V gene's germline CDR1 is MGHRA and CDR2 YSYEKL. The CDR3 region is CASSPFSTSGYEQYF. The CDR3 DNA is TGCGCCAGCAGCCCCTTCTCAACTAGCGGCTACGAGCAGTACTTC.

The chain links TRBV11-1 to TRBJ2-3; D not certain. Trimming took 8 bases from V and 8 from J, leaving 11 bases between them. Per the germline V gene, CDR1 is SGHAT and CDR2 is FQDESV (reference sequence). The CDR3 is 11 amino acids. The CDR3 here is CASASGGTQYF. The CDR3 DNA reads as TGTGCCAGCGCCTCGGGCGGTACGCAGTATTTT.

This chain links TRBV27 with TRBJ1-1; no reliable D call. The CDR3 covers 15 residues. Germline V gene data show CDR1 as MNHEY and CDR2 as SMNVEV (reference sequence). The V and J ends lost 5 bases and 1 base respectively, with 14 bases between them. Here the CDR3 DNA reads TGTGCCAGCAGTCCGGGGAGGGTGGAGAACACTGAAGCTTTCTTT. Amino acids: CASSPGRVENTEAFF.

About this clone itself: Within the sample, other DNA sequences also encode this same CDR3. The CDR3 DNA sequence: TGCGCCAGCAGCCAAGATCCAGCGGGAGGGTACGAGCAGTACTTC. Translated: CASSQDPAGGYEQYF. The chain has TRBV4-3 and TRBJ2-7; the match to TRBD2 covers 10 bases. V shed 0 bases, J shed 4 bases, and the junction held 3 bases outside the gene matches. Per germline, CDR1 LGHNA and CDR2 YSLEER. This CDR3 is built from 15 residues.

The chain carries TRBV5-6 and TRBJ2-7; 7 nucleotides match TRBD2. CDR1 and CDR2 (germline): SGHDT, YYEEEE. The CDR3 length is 15 residues. With 2 bases clipped from V and 3 bases from J, the junction kept 8 bases outside the gene matches. Here the CDR3 DNA reads TGTGCCAGCAGCTTTGGCCCGGGGGGAGTCTACGAGCAGTACTTC. It yields the protein CASSFGPGGVYEQYF.

Regarding this clone: This CDR3 is also generated by other DNA sequences in the sample. V usage is TRBV19 and J usage is TRBJ2-7, with D perhaps matching TRBD1 (5 bases). Germline-derived CDR1 and CDR2 are LNHDA and SQIVND (reference sequence). The CDR3 consists of 12 residues. With 5 bases removed from V and 3 bases from J, the gap between germline ends came to 8 bases. The CDR3 DNA reads TGTGCCAGTAGTGGAGACAGCTACGAGCAGTACTTC. This translates into CASSGDSYEQYF.

In regard to this clone: An end of the junction differs from the germline gene, which may be a read error. The gene calls are TRBV7-9 and TRBJ1-4; D call uncertain. Germline CDR1 reads SEHNR; CDR2 reads FQNEAQ (reference sequence). This CDR3 spans 11 amino acids. The CDR3 region is CASSLAGHWYF. CDR3 sequence (DNA): TGTGCCAGCAGCTTGGCCGGCCACTGGTATTTT. The full variable domain, with the rest looked up from reference TRBV7-9 and TRBJ1-4, is DTGVSQNPRHKITKRGQNVTFRCDPISEHNRLYWYRQTLGQGPEFLTYFQNEAQLEKSRLLSDRFSAERPKGSFSTLEIQRTEQGDSAMYLCASSLAGHWYFGSGTQLSVL.

The V gene is TRBV1, the J gene TRBJ2-1; the table's D call of TRBD2 was not tested on the DNA. TRBV1 is a pseudogene locus. CDR3 size: 19 residues. CDR3 DNA sequence: TGCACCAGCAGCCAAGTAACATCCTTTGCGGGGGCCCGACACAATGAGCAGTTCTTC. It encodes CTSSQVTSFAGARHNEQFF.

This chain joins TRBV6-1 and TRBJ2-7; 7 positions match TRBD2. With V trimmed by 2 bases and J by 6 bases, 10 bases remained unmatched. This CDR3 comprises 15 residues. Germline CDR1 reads MNHNS; CDR2 reads SASEGT. Here the CDR3 DNA reads TGTGCCAGCAGTGAAATGGTCGGCGGGGGTGGCGAGCAGTACTTC. Its protein is CASSEMVGGGGEQYF.

The chain couples TRBV6-1 to TRBJ2-3, with unresolved D. Germline CDR1 MNHNS, CDR2 SASEGT. This CDR3 spans 14 amino acids. The V end lost 4 bases, the J end lost 0 bases, and 8 bases lay between the germline ends. The chain's CDR3 is CASSGVGSTDTQYF. As DNA, the CDR3 is TGTGCCAGCAGTGGGGTGGGAAGCACAGATACGCAGTATTTT.

J is TRBJ1-1 and V is TRBV19; possible D gene TRBD1, 5 bases. From germline, CDR1 is LNHDA and CDR2 SQIVND (reference sequence). CDR3 length: 13 residues. Trimming took off 3 bases at V and 5 bases at J, with 10 bases between the two ends. DNA of the CDR3: TGTGCCAGTAGTATGGGGGTCTCTACTGAAGCTTTCTTT. Its translation is CASSMGVSTEAFF. Variable domain in full (rest from reference TRBV19 and TRBJ1-1): DGGITQSPKYLFRKEGQNVTLSCEQNLNHDAMYWYRQDPGQGLRLIYYSQIVNDFQKGDIAEGYSVSREKKESFPLTVTSAQKNPTAFYLCASSMGVSTEAFFGQGTRLTVV.

The rearrangement joins TRBV9 to TRBJ1-1; D unclear. V lost 3 bases and J 0 bases, leaving 15 bases between the germline ends. Germline V gene data show CDR1 as SGDLS and CDR2 as YYNGEE. The CDR3 is 16 amino acids. In DNA, the CDR3 is TGTGCCAGCAGCGCAAGTGAGACGGGAGTGAACACTGAAGCTTTCTTT. Its protein is CASSASETGVNTEAFF.